This T cell receptor beta chain emerged from a study of T cells expressing NK-cell markers. About the study: Seven of eight sequenced donors tested HCMV-seropositive; one tested seronegative. Whole-study findings and limits: Dominance of the CD3+CD56-NKG2C+ fraction by these clonotypes also held in a handful of donors. What remained unclear was the HCMV specificity of expanded NKG2C+ T cell clones.

Concerning this clonotype itself: The antigen is not known.

From its re-call of the 5' RACE reads, TCRdb lists each CDR3 protein once, without DNA. Recorded for this sample: 140,000 to 150,000 distinct CDR3 sequences. CDR3 length equals 18 residues. Germline V gene sequence: CDR1 MNHEY, CDR2 SMNVEV (reference sequence). The TCR was taken from a man in his late teens or twenties in good health. The sequenced material came from blood T cells: a sorted CD56 or NKG2C T cell subset, CD4+ or CD8+ T cells, or bulk PBMC T cells (not recorded which). The V and J genes are TRBV27 and TRBJ2-7; absent DNA, TCRdb's TRBD2 call cannot be checked. The CDR3 spells CASTPGLAGGVSSYEQYF.